This T cell receptor beta chain was profiled in a study of post-analysis software for immune sequencing data. Comment on this clonotype: Its antigen is unknown.

Study-level findings and limits: The five TRBV segments detected at higher frequency in patients than in controls included TRBV5-6, TRBV5-1 and TRBV20-1.

TCR beta cDNA libraries had unique molecular identifiers. cDNA molecules numbering around 450,000 came from approximately 1 to 10 million T cells. TCRdb independently ran MiXCR on the PCR reads; one entry per CDR3 protein. The sample has a few hundred thousand distinct CDR3 sequences; under 40% are singletons. The V segment lost 0 bases and the J segment 1 base; nucleotides outside the gene matches: 5. From germline, CDR1 is SGHVS and CDR2 FQNEAQ. The CDR3 has 17 amino acids. This TCR was recovered from a girl aged 2 to 17 with multiple sclerosis. The chain couples TRBV7-8 to TRBJ2-3, with 9 bases that match TRBD2. Sequences were obtained from blood. The CDR3 region has the DNA TGTGCCAGCAGCTTAGCGCTAAGACTAGCGGGCACAGATACGCAGTATTTT. Translation gives CASSLALRLAGTDTQYF. The variable domain in full, with the rest retrieved from reference TRBV7-8 and TRBJ2-3, is GAGVSQSPRYKVAKRGQDVALRCDPISGHVSLFWYQQALGQGPEFLTYFQNEAQLDKSGLPSDRFFAERPEGSVSTLKIQRTQQEDSAVYLCASSLALRLAGTDTQYFGPGTRLTVL.